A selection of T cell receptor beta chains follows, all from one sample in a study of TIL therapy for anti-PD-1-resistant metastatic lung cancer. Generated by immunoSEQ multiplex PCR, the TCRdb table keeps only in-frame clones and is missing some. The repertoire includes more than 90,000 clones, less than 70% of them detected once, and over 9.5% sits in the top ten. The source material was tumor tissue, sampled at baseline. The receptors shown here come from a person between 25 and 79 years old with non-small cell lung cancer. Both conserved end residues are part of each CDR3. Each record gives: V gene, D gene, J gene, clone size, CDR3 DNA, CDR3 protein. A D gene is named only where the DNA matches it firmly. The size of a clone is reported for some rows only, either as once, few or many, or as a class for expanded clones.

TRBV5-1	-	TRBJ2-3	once	TGCGCCAGCAGCTTGAGGGACACTTCTAGCACAGATACGCAGTATTTT	CASSLRDTSSTDTQYF
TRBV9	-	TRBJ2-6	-	TGTGCCAGCAGCGTAGATGGATTCTCTGGGGCCAACGTCCTGACTTTC	CASSVDGFSGANVLTF
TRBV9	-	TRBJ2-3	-	TGTGCCAGCAGCGTAGAAGGGAGGACCACAGATACGCAGTATTTT	CASSVEGRTTDTQYF
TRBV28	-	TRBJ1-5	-	TGTGCCAGCAGTTTATTAGGGTCAGGGGCGGGGCCCCAGCATTTT	CASSLLGSGAGPQHF
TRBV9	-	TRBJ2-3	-	TGTGCCAGCAGCCCACTAGTGCGGATCACAGATACGCAGTATTTT	CASSPLVRITDTQYF
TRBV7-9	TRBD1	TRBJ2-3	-	TGTGCCAGCAGCTCGACCGGGACAGGGCCCTCAGATACGCAGTATTTT	CASSSTGTGPSDTQYF
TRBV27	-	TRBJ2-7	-	TGTGCCAGCAGTCCCATCTCGGACTGGCTCTCCTACGAGCAGTACTTC	CASSPISDWLSYEQYF
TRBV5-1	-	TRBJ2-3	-	TGCGCCAGCAGGACAGGTGGAGGCACAGATACGCAGTATTTT	CASRTGGGTDTQYF
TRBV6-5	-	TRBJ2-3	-	TGTGCCAGCAGTTACCAGCGGAGCACAGATACGCAGTATTTT	CASSYQRSTDTQYF
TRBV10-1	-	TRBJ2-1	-	TGCGCCAGCAGTGAGGGGGCCGGCTCCTACAATGAGCAGTTCTTC	CASSEGAGSYNEQFF
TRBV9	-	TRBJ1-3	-	TGTGCCAGCAGCGTAGACGGATTAAACACCATATATTTT	CASSVDGLNTIYF
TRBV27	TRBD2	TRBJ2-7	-	TGTGCCAGCACCGTCAACCCATCGGGGGGGACCTACGAGCAGTACTTC	CASTVNPSGGTYEQYF
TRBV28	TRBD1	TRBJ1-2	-	TGTGCCAGCAGACTACCGGACAGGGACGATGGCTACACCTTC	CASRLPDRDDGYTF
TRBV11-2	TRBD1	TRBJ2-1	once	TGTGCCAGCAGCTTAGTTCTTGGACAGGCTTACAATGAGCAGTTCTTC	CASSLVLGQAYNEQFF
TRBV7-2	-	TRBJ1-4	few	TGTGCCAGCAGCTCAACCAATGGGGCTGAAAAACTGTTTTTT	CASSSTNGAEKLFF
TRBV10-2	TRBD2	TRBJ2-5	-	TGCGCCAGCAGATTAGCGGGATATGAGACCCAGTACTTC	CASRLAGYETQYF
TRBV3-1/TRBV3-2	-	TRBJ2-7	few	TGTGCCAGCAGCCAAGTTTCAAACGAGCAGTACTTC	CASSQVSNEQYF
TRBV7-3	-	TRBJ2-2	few	TGTGCCAGCAGCTTAATCGCGGGCGTCGAGAACACCGGGGAGCTGTTTTTT	CASSLIAGVENTGELFF
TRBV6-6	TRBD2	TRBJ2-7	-	TGTGCCAGCAGTCCCACCTCGCGGGCGGGGGGGAACCACAACTCCTACGAGCAGTACTTC	CASSPTSRAGGNHNSYEQYF
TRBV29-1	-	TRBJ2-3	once	TGCAGCGTTGAAGAACCGGCCGGGAGAGGAGTTACGCAGTATTTT	CSVEEPAGRGVTQYF
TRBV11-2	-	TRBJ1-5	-	TGTGCCAGCAGCCGAAACCAGGGAGGCGATCAGCCCCAGCATTTT	CASSRNQGGDQPQHF
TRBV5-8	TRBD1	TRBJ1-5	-	TGTGCCAGCAACGACAGGGGACATCAGCCCCAGCATTTT	CASNDRGHQPQHF
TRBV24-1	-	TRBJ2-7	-	TGTGCCACCAGAATTCGGGTAAACTCCTACGAGCAGTACTTC	CATRIRVNSYEQYF
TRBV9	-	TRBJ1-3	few	TGTGCCAGCCAAGGGGCCCATGGGGCTGCTGGAAACACCATATATTTT	CASQGAHGAAGNTIYF
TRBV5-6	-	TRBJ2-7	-	TGTGCCAGCAGCTTGGGGGATAATTTCCACGAGCAGTACTTC	CASSLGDNFHEQYF
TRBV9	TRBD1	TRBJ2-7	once	TGTGCCAGCAGCGTAGAAGGGACAGGGGGCTACGAGCAGTACTTC	CASSVEGTGGYEQYF
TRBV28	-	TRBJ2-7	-	TGTGCCAGCAGTTTCTTTTCCGGGTCCTACGAGCAGTACTTC	CASSFFSGSYEQYF
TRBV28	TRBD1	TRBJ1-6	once	TGTGCCAGCAGTTTACTAACAGGGGGGTGGGGATCACCCCTCCACTTT	CASSLLTGGWGSPLHF
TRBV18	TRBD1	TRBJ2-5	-	TGTGCCAGCTCACCAGGACAGGATACATACCAAGAGACCCAGTACTTC	CASSPGQDTYQETQYF
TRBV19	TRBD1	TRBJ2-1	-	TGTGCCAGTAGTATAACAGGGGGCGAGGGTGAGCAGTTCTTC	CASSITGGEGEQFF
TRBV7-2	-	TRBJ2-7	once	TGTGCCAGCAGCTTAGGGAATAAGCAGGGGCCACAGGGCGAGCAGTACTTC	CASSLGNKQGPQGEQYF
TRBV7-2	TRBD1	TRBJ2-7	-	TGTGCCAGCAGCTTCAGGGGGCCTGACGAGCAGTACTTC	CASSFRGPDEQYF
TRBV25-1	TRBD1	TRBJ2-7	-	TGTGCCGCCAGGGGGCGAAGAAACGAGCAGTACTTC	CAARGRRNEQYF
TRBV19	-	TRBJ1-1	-	TGTGCCAGTAGTACATCCGGGACATGGTACACTGAAGCTTTCTTT	CASSTSGTWYTEAFF
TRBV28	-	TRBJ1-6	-	TGTGCCAGCAGGAAAACAGGGAACCACAATTCACCCCTCCACTTT	CASRKTGNHNSPLHF
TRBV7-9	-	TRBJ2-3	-	TGTGCCAGCAGCCCCCCAGGGACTGGCACAGATACGCAGTATTTT	CASSPPGTGTDTQYF
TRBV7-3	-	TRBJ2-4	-	TGTGCCAGCAGCTTAAGAGGGCCGAATGGGGCCAAAAACATTCAGTACTTC	CASSLRGPNGAKNIQYF
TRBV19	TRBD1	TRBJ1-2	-	TGTGCCAGTAGTACTTTCACCGGGACAGGGTCCAATGGCTACACCTTC	CASSTFTGTGSNGYTF
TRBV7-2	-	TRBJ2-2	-	TGTGCCAGCAGCAGGGGACTGCGGAACACCGGGGAGCTGTTTTTT	CASSRGLRNTGELFF
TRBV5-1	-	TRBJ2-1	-	TGCGCCAGCAGCCCCCAGAGCTCCTACAATGAGCAGTTCTTC	CASSPQSSYNEQFF
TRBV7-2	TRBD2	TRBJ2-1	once	TGTGCCAGCAGCCGGGGACTAGCGGGGGGGCCGGTCTACAATGAGCAGTTCTTC	CASSRGLAGGPVYNEQFF
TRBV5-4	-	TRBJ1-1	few	TGTGCCAGCAGCTCCGGACACTTCACTGAAGCTTTCTTT	CASSSGHFTEAFF
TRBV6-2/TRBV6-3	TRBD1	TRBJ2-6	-	TGTGCCAGCAGTTACTATGTTGGGACAGGGAGTTTTGGGGCCAACGTCCTGACTTTC	CASSYYVGTGSFGANVLTF
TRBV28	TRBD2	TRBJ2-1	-	TGTGCCAGCATCGATCTTTATACCGGGACTAGGTCTGAGCAGTTCTTC	CASIDLYTGTRSEQFF
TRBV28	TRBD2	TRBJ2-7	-	TGTGCCAGCAGTCAGACTAGCGGGTATACCTACGAGCAGTACTTC	CASSQTSGYTYEQYF
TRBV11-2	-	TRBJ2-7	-	TGTGCCAGCAGCTTAGGTGGCGGCTACGAGCAGTACTTC	CASSLGGGYEQYF
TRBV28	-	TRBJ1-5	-	TGTGCCAGCTCTGGGACAAGCTATAGCAATCAGCCCCAGCATTTT	CASSGTSYSNQPQHF
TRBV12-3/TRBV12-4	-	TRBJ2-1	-	TGTGCCAGCAGTTTCGAGAGGGCCAATGAGCAGTTCTTC	CASSFERANEQFF